The 14 T cell receptor beta chains reported below all come from one sample, sequenced in a study of T cell repertoires in cytomegalovirus infection. MiXCR, applied by TCRdb to the reads, yields one record per CDR3 protein. Here the sample spans approximately 65,000 distinct CDR3 sequences, over 20% being singletons. Antigens for these TCRs are unknown. Sequenced here: CD8+ T cells from cultured PBMCs, sampled from culture after CMV antigen stimulation. The source of these receptors is a human donor in good health (CMV status not recorded). Some clones in this sample may be carry-over from other donors' samples.

This chain links TRBV28 with TRBJ1-2; 7 bases match TRBD1. Germline values: CDR1 MDHEN, CDR2 SYDVKM. V shed 8 bases and J 8 bases; nucleotides not matched to a gene: 17. This CDR3 has 15 amino acids. The CDR3 DNA sequence: TGTGCCAGCCTGCGGGACAGAGGGATGGTCGGGGGCTACACCTTC. Translation: CASLRDRGMVGGYTF.

The chain employs TRBV27 and TRBJ1-5; D possibly corresponds to TRBD1 (5 bases). Germline assignment: CDR1 MNHEY and CDR2 SMNVEV (reference sequence). With 6 bases removed from V and 7 bases from J, the gap between germline ends came to 13 bases. This CDR3 spans 13 amino acids. The CDR3 loop reads CASSWGAGQPQHF. The CDR3 nucleotides read TGTGCCAGCAGCTGGGGCGCGGGCCAGCCCCAGCATTTT.

This clonotype was seen a few times. The chain couples TRBV20-1 to TRBJ2-2, with unresolved D. Looked up from germline, CDR1 is DFQATT and CDR2 is SNEGSKA (reference sequence). There are 13 residues in the CDR3. The V gene lost 0 bases and the J gene lost 1 base, with 3 bases spanning the gap. CDR3: CSARDGNTGELFF. The CDR3 DNA reads TGCAGTGCTAGAGATGGGAACACCGGGGAGCTGTTTTTT.

This clonotype was picked up many times. V gene TRBV6-2 or TRBV6-3 combines with J gene TRBJ1-2, with a weak D call TRBD1 (6 bases). V lost 5 bases and J lost 2, with 9 bases in between. Per germline, CDR1 MNHEY and CDR2 SVGEGT. CDR3 length: 13 residues. The CDR3 coding sequence is TGTGCCAGCAGTCGGACAGAGAACTATGGCTACACCTTC. Translated, it gives CASSRTENYGYTF.

The chain links TRBV7-9 to TRBJ1-2, with D possibly TRBD1 on 5 matching bases. Germline V gene lookup returns CDR1 SEHNR and CDR2 FQNEAQ (reference sequence). Deletions cut 5 bases from V and 8 bases from J, with 18 bases between. The CDR3 totals 14 residues. The CDR3 region is CASSPTERKFGYTF. CDR3 DNA: TGTGCCAGCAGCCCGACAGAGAGAAAGTTCGGCTACACCTTC.

This clonotype came up a few times. This chain connects TRBV3-1 to TRBJ1-4; perhaps TRBD1 as D (5 bases). Germline assignment: CDR1 LGHDT and CDR2 YNNKEL (reference sequence). V lost 3 bases to trimming and J lost 0 bases, with 11 bases between them. CDR3 length: 16 residues. CDR3 amino acids: CASSHYLDTTNEKLFF. CDR3 nucleotide sequence: TGTGCCAGCAGCCATTACTTGGACACAACTAATGAAAAACTGTTTTTT.

This clonotype has a handful of counts. The chain joins TRBV12-3 or TRBV12-4 to TRBJ2-6; TRBD1 aligns across 7 bases. The CDR3 totals 19 residues. With 1 base clipped from V and 0 bases from J, the junction kept 9 bases outside the gene matches. The CDR3 nucleotides are TGTGCCAGCAGTTTAGTGTCCGGGACAGCTCACTCTGGGGCCAACGTCCTGACTTTC. It is translated as CASSLVSGTAHSGANVLTF.

The chain employs TRBV7-6 and TRBJ1-5; no definite D call. The CDR3 runs to 12 residues. The V end lost 1 base, the J end lost 9 bases, and 7 bases lay between the germline ends. Looked up from germline, CDR1 is SGHVS and CDR2 is FNYEAQ. The CDR3 region is CASSLGTGPQHF. The CDR3 DNA is TGTGCCAGCAGCTTAGGGACCGGGCCCCAGCATTTT. Variable domain in full (rest from reference TRBV7-6 and TRBJ1-5): GAGVSQSPRYKVTKRGQDVALRCDPISGHVSLYWYRQALGQGPEFLTYFNYEAQQDKSGLPNDRFSAERPEGSISTLTIQRTEQRDSAMYRCASSLGTGPQHFGDGTRLSIL.

This clonotype was counted a few times. The chain couples TRBV6-2 or TRBV6-3 to TRBJ2-3, with TRBD2 identical over 7 bases. This CDR3 has 14 residues. The J segment lost 7 bases and the V segment lost 2 bases, leaving 6 bases of the junction unmatched. From germline, CDR1 is MNHEY and CDR2 SVGEGT. CDR3 sequence: CASSYRAGEYTQYF. DNA for the CDR3: TGTGCCAGCAGTTACCGCGCGGGGGAGTATACGCAGTATTTT.

This clonotype was picked up a small number of times. The chain is built from TRBV12-3 or TRBV12-4 and TRBJ1-1; tentatively, D is TRBD1 (6 bases). Deletions cut 6 bases from V and 4 bases from J, with 9 bases between. The CDR3 has 12 residues. CDR3 sequence reads: CASSQTGTEAFF. CDR3 nucleotides: TGTGCCAGCAGCCAGACAGGCACTGAAGCTTTCTTT.

This clonotype was seen more than once but under ten times. The genes are TRBV4-3 and TRBJ1-2; D might be TRBD1 (6 bases). The CDR3 runs 15 residues. Germline V lookup: CDR1 LGHNA, CDR2 YSLEER. Trimming took 0 bases from V and 5 from J, leaving 13 bases between them. The CDR3 sequence: CASSQELQGKYGYTF. CDR3 in DNA: TGCGCCAGCAGCCAAGAGCTCCAGGGGAAGTATGGCTACACCTTC.

This clonotype was recorded many times. The CDR3: CASSLEMATAVTYTGELFF. The CDR3 DNA reads as TGTGCCAGCAGCTTAGAAATGGCCACGGCTGTAACGTACACCGGGGAGCTGTTTTTT. V gene TRBV7-8 combines with J gene TRBJ2-2, with unresolved D. V lost 1 base, J lost 3 bases, and 21 bases lay in between. Germline CDR1 is SGHVS and CDR2 is FQNEAQ. The CDR3 has 19 residues.

With regard to this clonotype: One end of the junction fails to match germline, which may point to a read error. The chain combines TRBV7-6 with TRBJ2-1; 10 bases match TRBD2. Germline CDR1 and CDR2: SGHVS and FNYEAQ. The CDR3 is 15 amino acids. CDR3 in DNA: TGTGCTAGCAGCCGCAGCGGGGGGGCCCACAATGAGCAGTTCTTC. Translated: CASSRSGGAHNEQFF. Combining the CDR3 with reference TRBV7-6 and TRBJ2-1 gives the whole variable domain GAGVSQSPRYKVTKRGQDVALRCDPISGHVSLYWYRQALGQGPEFLTYFNYEAQQDKSGLPNDRFSAERPEGSISTLTIQRTEQRDSAMYRCASSRSGGAHNEQFFGPGTRLTVL.

This clonotype was observed at least ten times. The gene calls are TRBV7-2 and TRBJ2-5; 12 nucleotides align to TRBD2. The germline gives CDR1 SGHTA, CDR2 FQGNSA. V gave up 5 bases and J gave up 5 bases; unmatched junction bases: 6. This CDR3 has 15 amino acids. The CDR3 DNA sequence: TGTGCCAGCAGCCCTACCGGGACTAGCGGGGAGACCCAGTACTTC. It codes for CASSPTGTSGETQYF.